The next 3 T cell receptor beta chains were all read from a single sample in a study of response to subunit inactivated influenza vaccine. MiXCR, run by TCRdb on the RT-PCR reads, gives a single entry per CDR3 protein. Found here are hundreds of thousands of distinct CDR3 sequences, 10% to 11% of them singletons; the top ten hold about an eighth. The specimen comprised PBMCs from blood, sampled roughly 47 days after vaccination. All receptors derive from a man aged 50 to 60 who received an inactivated influenza vaccine.

V is TRBV6-2 or TRBV6-3 and J is TRBJ2-1, with D perhaps TRBD1 (5 bases). With 0 bases removed from V and 9 bases from J, the gap between germline ends came to 15 bases. Germline values: CDR1 MNHEY, CDR2 SVGEGT. The CDR3 extends over 15 amino acids. CDR3 sequence reads: CASSYSKGYSVEQFF. In nucleotides, the CDR3 is TGTGCCAGCAGTTACTCGAAGGGGTACTCGGTTGAGCAGTTCTTC.

This clonotype came up many times. CDR3 loop: CAIRSDSGGARNEQFF. Here the CDR3 DNA reads TGTGCCATCAGATCCGATAGCGGGGGGGCTCGGAATGAGCAGTTCTTC. The genes are TRBV10-3 and TRBJ2-1, with 11 bases fitting TRBD2. V lost 6 bases, J lost 7 bases, and 11 bases stayed unmatched. This CDR3 comprises 16 residues. CDR1 and CDR2 from the germline V gene are ENHRY and SYGVKD.

This clonotype was observed many times. The chain carries TRBV12-3 or TRBV12-4 and TRBJ2-7, with TRBD1 matching over 9 bases. CDR3 length equals 13 residues. V lost 5 bases to trimming and J lost 5 bases; unmatched junction nucleotides: 4. CDR3: CASSGQGINEQYF. The CDR3 nucleotides read TGTGCCAGCAGTGGACAGGGGATCAACGAGCAGTACTTC.